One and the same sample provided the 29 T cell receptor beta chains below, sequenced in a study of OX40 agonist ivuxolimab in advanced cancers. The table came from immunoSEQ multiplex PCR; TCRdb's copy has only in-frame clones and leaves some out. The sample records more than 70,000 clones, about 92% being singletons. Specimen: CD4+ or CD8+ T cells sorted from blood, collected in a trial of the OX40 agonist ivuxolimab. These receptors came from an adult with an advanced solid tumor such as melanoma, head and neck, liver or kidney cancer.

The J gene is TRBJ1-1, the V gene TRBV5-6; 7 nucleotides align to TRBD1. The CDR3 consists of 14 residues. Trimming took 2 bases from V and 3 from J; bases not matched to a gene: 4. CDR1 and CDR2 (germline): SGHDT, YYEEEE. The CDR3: CASSLQGPHTEAFF. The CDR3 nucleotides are TGTGCCAGCAGCTTACAGGGGCCACACACTGAAGCTTTCTTT.

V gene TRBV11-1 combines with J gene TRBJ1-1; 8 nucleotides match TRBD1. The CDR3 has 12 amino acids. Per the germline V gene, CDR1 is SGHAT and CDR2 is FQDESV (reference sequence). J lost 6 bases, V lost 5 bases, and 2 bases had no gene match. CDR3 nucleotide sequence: TGTGCCAGCAGCCAGACAGGGGCTGAAGCTTTCTTT. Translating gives CASSQTGAEAFF.

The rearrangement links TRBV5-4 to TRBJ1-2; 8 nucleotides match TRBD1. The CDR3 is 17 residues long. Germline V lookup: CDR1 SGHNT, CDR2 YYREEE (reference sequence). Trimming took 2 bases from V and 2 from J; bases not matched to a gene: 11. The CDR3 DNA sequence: TGTGCCAGCAGCTTCTGGGGACAGGTAGTGGAGAACTATGGCTACACCTTC. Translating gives CASSFWGQVVENYGYTF. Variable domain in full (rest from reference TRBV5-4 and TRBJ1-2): ETGVTQSPTHLIKTRGQQVTLRCSSQSGHNTVSWYQQALGQGPQFIFQYYREEENGRGNFPPRFSGLQFPNYSSELNVNALELDDSALYLCASSFWGQVVENYGYTFGSGTRLTVV.

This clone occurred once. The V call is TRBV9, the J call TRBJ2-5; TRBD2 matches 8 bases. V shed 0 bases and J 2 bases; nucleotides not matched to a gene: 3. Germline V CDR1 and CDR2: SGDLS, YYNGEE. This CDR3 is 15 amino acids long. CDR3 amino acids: CASSVAGGPQETQYF. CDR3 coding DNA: TGTGCCAGCAGCGTAGCGGGAGGGCCACAAGAGACCCAGTACTTC. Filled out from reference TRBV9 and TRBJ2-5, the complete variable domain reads DSGVTQTPKHLITATGQRVTLRCSPRSGDLSVYWYQQSLDQGLQFLIQYYNGEERAKGNILERFSAQQFPDLHSELNLSSLELGDSALYFCASSVAGGPQETQYFGPGTRLLVL.

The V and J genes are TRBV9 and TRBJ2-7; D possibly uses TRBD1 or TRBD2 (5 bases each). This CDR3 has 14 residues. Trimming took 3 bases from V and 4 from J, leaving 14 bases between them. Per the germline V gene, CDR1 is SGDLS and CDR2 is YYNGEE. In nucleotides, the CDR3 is TGTGCCAGCAGCGCCAGGGACCCCGCATACGAGCAGTACTTC. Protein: CASSARDPAYEQYF.

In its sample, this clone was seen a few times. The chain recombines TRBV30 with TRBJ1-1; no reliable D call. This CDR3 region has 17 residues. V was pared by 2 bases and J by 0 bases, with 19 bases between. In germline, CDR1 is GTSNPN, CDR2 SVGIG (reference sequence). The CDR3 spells CAWSPPIWTYMNTEAFF. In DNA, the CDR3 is TGTGCCTGGAGTCCTCCTATCTGGACCTACATGAACACTGAAGCTTTCTTT.

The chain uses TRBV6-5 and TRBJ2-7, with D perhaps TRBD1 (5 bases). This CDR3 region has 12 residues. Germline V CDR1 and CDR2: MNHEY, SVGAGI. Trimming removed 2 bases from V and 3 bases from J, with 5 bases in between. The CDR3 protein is CASSYQGYEQYF. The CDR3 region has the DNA TGTGCCAGCAGTTACCAGGGCTACGAGCAGTACTTC.

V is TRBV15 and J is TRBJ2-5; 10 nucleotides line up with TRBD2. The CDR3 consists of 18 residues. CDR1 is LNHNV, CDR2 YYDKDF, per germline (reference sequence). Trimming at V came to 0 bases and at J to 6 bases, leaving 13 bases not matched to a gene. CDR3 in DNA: TGTGCCACCAGCAGAGATTGGCTAGCGGGAGATGGTCGGAAGACCCAGTACTTC. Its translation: CATSRDWLAGDGRKTQYF.

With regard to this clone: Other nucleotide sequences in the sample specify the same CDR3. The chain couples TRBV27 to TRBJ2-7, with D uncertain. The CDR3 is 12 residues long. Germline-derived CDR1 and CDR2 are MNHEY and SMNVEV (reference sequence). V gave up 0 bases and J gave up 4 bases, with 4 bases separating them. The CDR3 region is CASSLSGYEQYF. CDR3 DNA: TGTGCCAGCAGTTTATCGGGTTACGAGCAGTACTTC.

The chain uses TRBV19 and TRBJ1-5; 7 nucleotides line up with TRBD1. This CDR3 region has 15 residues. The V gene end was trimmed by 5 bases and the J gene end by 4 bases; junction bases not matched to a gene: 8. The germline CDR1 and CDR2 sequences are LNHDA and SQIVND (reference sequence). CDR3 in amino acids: CASSGTTGPNQPQHF. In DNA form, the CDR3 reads TGTGCCAGTAGTGGTACGACAGGGCCTAATCAGCCCCAGCATTTT.

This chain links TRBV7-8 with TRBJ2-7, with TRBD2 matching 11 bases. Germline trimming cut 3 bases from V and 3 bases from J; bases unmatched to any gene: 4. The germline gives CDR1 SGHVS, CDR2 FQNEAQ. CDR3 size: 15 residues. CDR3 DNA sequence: TGTGCCAGCAGCTTTCAGGGGACTAGCGGCTACGAGCAGTACTTC. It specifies CASSFQGTSGYEQYF.

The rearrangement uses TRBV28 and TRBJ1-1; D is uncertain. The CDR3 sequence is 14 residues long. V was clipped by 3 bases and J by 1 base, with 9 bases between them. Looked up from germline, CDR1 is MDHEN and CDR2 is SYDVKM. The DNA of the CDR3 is TGTGCCAGCAGTTTGGTCTTTCAGAACACTGAAGCTTTCTTT. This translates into CASSLVFQNTEAFF.

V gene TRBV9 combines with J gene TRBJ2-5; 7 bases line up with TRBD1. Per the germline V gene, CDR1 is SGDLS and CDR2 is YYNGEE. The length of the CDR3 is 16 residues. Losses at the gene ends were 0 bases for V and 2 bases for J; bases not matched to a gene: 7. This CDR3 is CASSVVGTAKQETQYF. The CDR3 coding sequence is TGTGCCAGCAGCGTAGTCGGGACAGCAAAACAAGAGACCCAGTACTTC.

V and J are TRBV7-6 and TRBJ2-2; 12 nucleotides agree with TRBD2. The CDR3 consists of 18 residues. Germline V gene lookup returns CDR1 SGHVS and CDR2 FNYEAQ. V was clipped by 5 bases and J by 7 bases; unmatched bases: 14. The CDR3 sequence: CASSLPLAGGAQGGELFF. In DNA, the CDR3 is TGTGCCAGCAGCCTTCCACTAGCGGGGGGCGCCCAGGGCGGGGAGCTGTTTTTT.

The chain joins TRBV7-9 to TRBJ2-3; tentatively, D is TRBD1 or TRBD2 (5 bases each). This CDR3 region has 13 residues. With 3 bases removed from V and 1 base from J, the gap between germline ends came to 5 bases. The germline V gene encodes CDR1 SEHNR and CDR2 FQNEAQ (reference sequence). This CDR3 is CASSLGGTDTQYF. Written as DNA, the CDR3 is TGTGCCAGCAGCTTGGGGGGCACAGATACGCAGTATTTT.

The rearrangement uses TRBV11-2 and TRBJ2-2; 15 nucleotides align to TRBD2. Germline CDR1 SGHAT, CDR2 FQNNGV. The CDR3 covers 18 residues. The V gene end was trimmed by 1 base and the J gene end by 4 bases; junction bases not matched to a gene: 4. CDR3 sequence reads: CASSLGTSGRAFTGELFF. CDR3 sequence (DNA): TGTGCCAGCAGCTTAGGGACTAGCGGGAGGGCCTTCACCGGGGAGCTGTTTTTT.

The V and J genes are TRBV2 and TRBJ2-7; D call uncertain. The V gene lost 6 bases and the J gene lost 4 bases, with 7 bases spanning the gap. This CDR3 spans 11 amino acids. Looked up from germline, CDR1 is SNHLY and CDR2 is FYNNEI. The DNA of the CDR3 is TGTGCCAGCAGGTCTGGGTACGAGCAGTACTTC. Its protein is CASRSGYEQYF.

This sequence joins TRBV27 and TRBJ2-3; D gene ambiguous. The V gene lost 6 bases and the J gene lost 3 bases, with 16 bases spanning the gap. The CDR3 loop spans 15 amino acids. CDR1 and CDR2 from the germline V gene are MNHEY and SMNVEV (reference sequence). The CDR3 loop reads CASSTGTTVTDTQYF. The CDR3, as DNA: TGTGCCAGCAGCACCGGCACAACAGTAACAGATACGCAGTATTTT.

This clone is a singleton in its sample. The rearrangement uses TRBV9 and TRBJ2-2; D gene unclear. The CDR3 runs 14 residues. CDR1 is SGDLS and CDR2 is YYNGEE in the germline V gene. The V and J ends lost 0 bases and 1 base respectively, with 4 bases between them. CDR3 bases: TGTGCCAGCAGCGTAGGCCAGAACACCGGGGAGCTGTTTTTT. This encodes CASSVGQNTGELFF. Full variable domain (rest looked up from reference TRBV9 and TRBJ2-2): DSGVTQTPKHLITATGQRVTLRCSPRSGDLSVYWYQQSLDQGLQFLIQYYNGEERAKGNILERFSAQQFPDLHSELNLSSLELGDSALYFCASSVGQNTGELFFGEGSRLTVL.

In DNA form, the CDR3 reads TGTGCCAGCAGCCTAGCAGGTCGGGGCAATCAGCCCCAGCATTTT. This gives the protein CASSLAGRGNQPQHF. The genes are TRBV27 and TRBJ1-5; D gene unclear. The CDR3 consists of 15 residues. The V end was cut by 6 bases, the J end by 2 bases, with 14 bases between. CDR1 is MNHEY, CDR2 SMNVEV, per germline (reference sequence).

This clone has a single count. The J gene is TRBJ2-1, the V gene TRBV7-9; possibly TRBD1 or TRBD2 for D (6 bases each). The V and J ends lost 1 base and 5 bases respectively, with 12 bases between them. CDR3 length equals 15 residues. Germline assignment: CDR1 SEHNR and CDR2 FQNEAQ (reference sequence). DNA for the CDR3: TGTGCCAGCAGCTTAGAGGGGGGTATGGACAATGAGCAGTTCTTC. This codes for CASSLEGGMDNEQFF.

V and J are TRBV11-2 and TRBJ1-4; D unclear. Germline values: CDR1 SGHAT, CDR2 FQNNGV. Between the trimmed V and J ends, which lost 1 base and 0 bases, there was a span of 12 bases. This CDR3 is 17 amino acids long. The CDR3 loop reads CASSLGYRGATNEKLFF. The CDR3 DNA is TGTGCCAGCAGCTTAGGCTACCGTGGTGCAACTAATGAAAAACTGTTTTTT.

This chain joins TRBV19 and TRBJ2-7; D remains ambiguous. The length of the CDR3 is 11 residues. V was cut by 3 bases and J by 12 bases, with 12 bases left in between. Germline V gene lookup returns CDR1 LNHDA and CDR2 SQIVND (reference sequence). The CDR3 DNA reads TGTGCCAGTAGTATGGGTGAAAGGTTGTACTTC. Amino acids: CASSMGERLYF.

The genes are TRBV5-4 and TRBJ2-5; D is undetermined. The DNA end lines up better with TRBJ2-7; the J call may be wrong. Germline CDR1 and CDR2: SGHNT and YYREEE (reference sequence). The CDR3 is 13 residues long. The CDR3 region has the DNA TGTGCCAGCAGCTTGGAACTTGGTTACGAGCAGTACTTC. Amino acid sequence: CASSLELGYEQYF.

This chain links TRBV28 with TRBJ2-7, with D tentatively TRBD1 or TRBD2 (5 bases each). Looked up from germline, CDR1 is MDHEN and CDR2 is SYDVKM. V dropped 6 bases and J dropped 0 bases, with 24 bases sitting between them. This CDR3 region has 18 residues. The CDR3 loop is CASSPGALIISGSYEQYF. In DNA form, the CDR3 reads TGTGCCAGCAGCCCCGGGGCTCTAATTATATCCGGCTCCTACGAGCAGTACTTC.

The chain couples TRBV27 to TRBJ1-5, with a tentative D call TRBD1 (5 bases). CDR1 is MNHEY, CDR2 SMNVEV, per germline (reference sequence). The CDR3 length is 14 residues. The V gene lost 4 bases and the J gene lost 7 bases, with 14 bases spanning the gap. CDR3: CASSSPGQKQPQHF. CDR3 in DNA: TGTGCCAGCAGTTCACCAGGGCAGAAACAGCCCCAGCATTTT.

This CDR3 reads CSVEASQRDRGLYEQYF. CDR3 in DNA: TGCAGCGTTGAAGCTTCCCAGCGGGACAGGGGATTATACGAGCAGTACTTC. The chain recombines TRBV29-1 with TRBJ2-7; TRBD1 matches 10 bases. This CDR3 has 17 amino acids. Losses at the gene ends were 1 base for V and 4 bases for J; bases not matched to a gene: 13. Germline V CDR1 and CDR2: SQVTM, ANQGSEA.

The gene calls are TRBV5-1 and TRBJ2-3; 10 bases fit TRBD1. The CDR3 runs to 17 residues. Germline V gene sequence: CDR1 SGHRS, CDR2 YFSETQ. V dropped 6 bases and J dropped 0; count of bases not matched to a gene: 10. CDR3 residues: CASIGTGDPTSTDTQYF. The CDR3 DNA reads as TGCGCCAGCATCGGGACAGGGGATCCTACTAGCACAGATACGCAGTATTTT.

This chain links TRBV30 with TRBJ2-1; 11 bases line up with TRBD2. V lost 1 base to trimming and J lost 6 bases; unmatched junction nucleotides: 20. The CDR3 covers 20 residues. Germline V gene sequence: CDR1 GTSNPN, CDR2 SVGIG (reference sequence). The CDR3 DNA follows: TGTGCCTGGAGTGGGTTCGGGACTAGCGGAGGGGGTAAAGGGGCCAATGAGCAGTTCTTC. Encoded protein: CAWSGFGTSGGGKGANEQFF.